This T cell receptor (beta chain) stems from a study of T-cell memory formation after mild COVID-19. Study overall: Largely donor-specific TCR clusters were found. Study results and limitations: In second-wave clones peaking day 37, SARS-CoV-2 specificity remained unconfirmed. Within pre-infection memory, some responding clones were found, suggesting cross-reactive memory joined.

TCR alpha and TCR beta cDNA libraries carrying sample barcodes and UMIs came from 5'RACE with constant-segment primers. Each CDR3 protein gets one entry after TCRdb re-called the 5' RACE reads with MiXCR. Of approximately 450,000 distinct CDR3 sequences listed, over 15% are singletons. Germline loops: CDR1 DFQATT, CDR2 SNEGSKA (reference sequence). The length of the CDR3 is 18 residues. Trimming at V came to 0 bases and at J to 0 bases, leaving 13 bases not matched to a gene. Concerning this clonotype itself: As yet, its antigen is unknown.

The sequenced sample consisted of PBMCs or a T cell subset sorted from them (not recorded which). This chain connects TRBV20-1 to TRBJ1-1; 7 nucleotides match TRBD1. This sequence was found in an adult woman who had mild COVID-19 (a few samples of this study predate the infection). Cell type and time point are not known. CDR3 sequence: CSARDLGAGGGLNTEAFF. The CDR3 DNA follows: TGCAGTGCTAGAGATCTAGGCGCAGGGGGTGGACTGAACACTGAAGCTTTCTTT.